A selection of T cell receptor beta chains follows, all from one sample in a study of CD8 T cells in Susac syndrome. TCRdb called the immunoSEQ multiplex PCR reads again in MiXCR, with one record for every CDR3 protein. The sample records about 130,000 distinct CDR3 sequences, 91% being singletons. Sequences were obtained from CD8+ T cells from PBMCs. Receptor source: a human donor with multiple sclerosis. CDR3s include the opening cysteine and the closing phenylalanine or tryptophan. D genes are given only for firm matches. A row's size may be missing; if present it is once, few, many or a size class.

>TRBV5-4|TRBD2|NA|TRBJ2-5
TGTGCCAGCAGCTTGCTAGCGGAAGAGACCCAGTACTTC
CASSLLAEETQYF
>TRBV20-1|TRBD1|once|TRBJ1-2
TGCAGTGCTAGGAGACAGGGGCGGACTGACAACTATGGCTACACCTTC
CSARRQGRTDNYGYTF
>TRBV6-6|NA|NA|TRBJ1-1
TGTGCCAGCAGTTACTCGGGCGAGAACACTGAAGCTTTCTTT
CASSYSGENTEAFF
>TRBV12-5|TRBD1|NA|TRBJ2-6
TGTGCCCCCCCCGAAACCCGGGACAGGGGGCCCCCTGGGGCCAACGTCCTGACTTTC
CAPPETRDRGPPGANVLTF
>TRBV25-1|NA|NA|TRBJ2-7
TGTGCCAGCAGTGACTACAGAGACGAGCAGTACTTC
CASSDYRDEQYF
>TRBV21-1|NA|NA|TRBJ1-1
TGTGCCAGCAGCAATAGGGGAGGGTCTGAAGCTTTCTTT
CASSNRGGSEAFF
>TRBV30|NA|once|TRBJ2-1
TGTGCCTGGAGGGGACTCTATGAGCAGTTCTTC
CAWRGLYEQFF
>TRBV29-1|TRBD1|NA|TRBJ1-2
TGCAGCGTTGAAGAATGGACAGGGACTAACTATGGCTACACCTTC
CSVEEWTGTNYGYTF
>TRBV6-2/TRBV6-3|NA|NA|TRBJ2-1
TGTGCCAGCACCAACGGACGGTTCCCCGAGCAGTTCTTC
CASTNGRFPEQFF
>TRBV28|TRBD1|NA|TRBJ2-7
TGTGCCAGCAGCCCAGCCGGGACAGTTTACGAGCAGTACTTC
CASSPAGTVYEQYF
>TRBV4-1|NA|once|TRBJ1-5
TGCGCCAGCAGCTGGTCGGGGGTTAACAATCAGCCCCAGCATTTT
CASSWSGVNNQPQHF
>TRBV7-2|TRBD2|NA|TRBJ2-2
TGTGCCAGCAGCCCCCTAGCGGGAACGGCCGGGGAGCTGTTTTTT
CASSPLAGTAGELFF
>TRBV29-1|NA|once|TRBJ2-7
TGCAGCGTTGATAGGGCTGGCTCCTACGAGCAGTACTTC
CSVDRAGSYEQYF
>TRBV5-4|NA|NA|TRBJ1-1
TGTGCCAGCAGCTTGGGGGTTGGGTTGAACACTGAAGCTTTCTTT
CASSLGVGLNTEAFF